Following are 10 T cell receptor beta chains from one sample sequenced in a study of response to subunit inactivated influenza vaccine. One entry per CDR3 protein, called by TCRdb with MiXCR from the RT-PCR reads. The sample lists roughly 710,000 distinct CDR3 sequences; 14% were seen once. Specimen: PBMCs from blood, collected less than 15 days before vaccination. The receptors were gathered from a man aged 50-59 years who received an inactivated influenza vaccine.

V and J are TRBV7-8 and TRBJ2-1, with a possible D match to TRBD2 (6 bases). Looked up from germline, CDR1 is SGHVS and CDR2 is FQNEAQ. V shed 3 bases and J shed 4 bases, with 16 bases lying between them. The CDR3 is 16 residues long. For the CDR3, the DNA is TGTGCCAGCAGCTTGGTCGCGGGGCTGGGATACAATGAGCAGTTCTTC. Its translation: CASSLVAGLGYNEQFF. Using reference TRBV7-8 and TRBJ2-1 for the parts outside the CDR3, the full variable domain is GAGVSQSPRYKVAKRGQDVALRCDPISGHVSLFWYQQALGQGPEFLTYFQNEAQLDKSGLPSDRFFAERPEGSVSTLKIQRTQQEDSAVYLCASSLVAGLGYNEQFFGPGTRLTVL.

This clonotype was counted ten times or more. J is TRBJ2-7 and V is TRBV5-1, with 7 bases fitting TRBD1. The CDR3 runs to 14 residues. Trimming took 0 bases from V and 2 from J; bases not matched to a gene: 2. The germline gives CDR1 SGHRS, CDR2 YFSETQ. CDR3 sequence reads: CASSLADRTYEQYF. For the CDR3, the DNA is TGCGCCAGCAGCTTGGCGGACAGGACCTACGAGCAGTACTTC.

This clonotype turned up a few times. CDR3 sequence (DNA): TGCAGCGTTGAACGGACAGGGACCAACGAGCAGTACTTC. Amino acid sequence: CSVERTGTNEQYF. The chain carries TRBV29-1 and TRBJ2-7; TRBD1 matches at 8 bases. CDR1 is SQVTM and CDR2 is ANQGSEA in the germline V gene. This CDR3 contains 13 residues. With V trimmed by 2 bases and J by 5 bases, 5 bases remained unmatched.

This clonotype was seen only a few times. Here the CDR3 reads CSARILRTSGTREQYF. The CDR3 nucleotides are TGCAGTGCTAGAATCCTCCGCACTAGCGGGACTCGGGAGCAGTACTTC. This sequence joins TRBV20-1 and TRBJ2-7; 10 positions match TRBD2. The ends lost 2 bases at V and 7 bases at J; junction bases unmatched: 14. The CDR3 has 16 residues. CDR1 is DFQATT and CDR2 is SNEGSKA in the germline V gene (reference sequence).

The chain employs TRBV4-3 and TRBJ2-1, with a weak D call TRBD2 (6 bases). This CDR3 spans 14 amino acids. Germline values: CDR1 LGHNA, CDR2 YSLEER. The germline V and J ends were trimmed by 4 bases and 6 bases, with 13 bases remaining between them. The CDR3 coding sequence is TGCGCCAGCAGCCGGAGGGGTGGTGGCAATGAGCAGTTCTTC. Encoded protein: CASSRRGGGNEQFF.

Ten or more counts support this clonotype. This sequence joins TRBV7-9 and TRBJ1-4; 9 bases fit TRBD1. Germline assignment: CDR1 SEHNR and CDR2 FQNEAQ (reference sequence). The CDR3 covers 14 residues. With V trimmed by 4 bases and J by 8 bases, 5 bases remained unmatched. CDR3 coding DNA: TGTGCCAGCAGCTCAGGACAGGGGAACGAAAAACTGTTTTTT. This translates into CASSSGQGNEKLFF.

This clonotype occurred a few times. The chain is built from TRBV20-1 and TRBJ1-5; D unresolved. This CDR3 has 13 residues. V was pared by 2 bases and J by 1 base, with 6 bases between. The germline V gene has CDR1 DFQATT and CDR2 SNEGSKA (reference sequence). The CDR3 protein is CSARYDSNQPQHF. For the CDR3, the DNA is TGCAGTGCTAGATACGACAGCAATCAGCCCCAGCATTTT.

The sample holds a few counts of this clonotype. The chain carries TRBV14 and TRBJ1-1; 7 positions agree with TRBD1. The CDR3 length is 15 residues. Germline V gene sequence: CDR1 SGHDN, CDR2 FVKESK. V was pared by 3 bases and J by 1 base, with 5 bases of the junction left unmatched. CDR3 sequence: CASSQPGTANTEAFF. The CDR3 DNA follows: TGTGCCAGCAGCCAGCCCGGGACAGCGAACACTGAAGCTTTCTTT.

This chain uses TRBV14 with TRBJ1-6; D is uncertain. Germline V gene sequence: CDR1 SGHDN, CDR2 FVKESK. The ends were cut back, 4 bases at V and 6 bases at J, with 16 bases in the middle. This CDR3 is built from 16 residues. The CDR3 region has the DNA TGTGCCAGCAGCCCAGCAGCCGGCTTCTCTAATTCACCCCTCCACTTT. This codes for CASSPAAGFSNSPLHF.

This clonotype was seen only a few times. The rearrangement joins TRBV28 to TRBJ2-7, with D maybe TRBD2 (6 bases). V lost 6 bases to trimming and J lost 0 bases, with 12 bases between them. Germline V gene lookup returns CDR1 MDHEN and CDR2 SYDVKM. The CDR3 sequence is 14 residues long. Here the CDR3 reads CASSPHSGSYEQYF. CDR3 DNA: TGTGCCAGCAGCCCTCATAGCGGCTCCTACGAGCAGTACTTC.